Each of the 15 T cell receptor beta chains below was sequenced from the same sample in a study of T-cell memory formation after mild COVID-19. MiXCR, applied by TCRdb to the 5' RACE reads, yields one record per CDR3 protein. The data show just over 200,000 distinct CDR3 sequences, around 9.1% seen once. The sample taken for sequencing was PBMCs or a T cell subset sorted from them (not recorded which). The receptors derive from a man aged 18 to 35 who had mild COVID-19 (a few samples of this study predate the infection). Cell type and time point are not known.

The J gene is TRBJ2-7, the V gene TRBV5-1; 9 bases are a match to TRBD1. In germline, CDR1 is SGHRS, CDR2 YFSETQ. The V gene end was trimmed by 5 bases and the J gene end by 0 bases; junction bases not matched to a gene: 6. The CDR3 is made up of 15 amino acids. The CDR3 DNA reads TGCGCCAGCAGAACCGGGACAGGGAGCTCCTACGAGCAGTACGTC. It translates to CASRTGTGSSYEQYV.

This clonotype was counted at least ten times. The chain has TRBV7-3 and TRBJ2-7; D gene unclear. CDR1 and CDR2 (germline): SGHTA, FQGTGA. This CDR3 spans 16 amino acids. Deletions cut 0 bases from V and 4 bases from J, with 16 bases between. The CDR3 coding sequence is TGTGCCAGCAGCTTAACCACCTTCGGCTCAAGGTACGAGCAGTACGTC. This codes for CASSLTTFGSRYEQYV.

In its sample, this clonotype was seen a few times. The V call is TRBV4-3, the J call TRBJ1-1; possible D gene TRBD1, 5 bases. CDR1 LGHNA and CDR2 YSLEER come from the germline V gene. The CDR3 has 15 residues. Trimming took 0 bases from V and 1 from J, leaving 9 bases between them. The CDR3, as DNA: TGCGCCAGCAGCCAAGATGGGGGAGGGAACACTGAAGCTTTCTTT. Protein sequence: CASSQDGGGNTEAFF.

The V and J genes are TRBV10-3 and TRBJ2-7, with 12 bases fitting TRBD2. J lost 5 bases, V lost 10 bases, and 9 bases had no gene match. The CDR3 runs 14 residues. Germline V gene sequence: CDR1 ENHRY, CDR2 SYGVKD. CDR3 bases: TGTGCCACCCGGACTAGCGGGGTTAGGAACGAGCAGTACTTC. Translating it yields CATRTSGVRNEQYF.

This clonotype turned up a few times. The genes are TRBV18 and TRBJ2-7; D perhaps matches TRBD1 (6 bases). This CDR3 has 13 residues. The V end was cut by 3 bases, the J end by 11 bases, with 17 bases between. CDR1 and CDR2 (germline): KGHSH, LQKENI. CDR3 amino acids: CASSPGSNRDKYF. The CDR3 DNA is TGTGCCAGCTCACCGGGAAGTAACAGGGATAAGTACTTC.

In this sample, this clonotype turned up many times. J is TRBJ2-1 and V is TRBV7-3, with D possibly TRBD2 on 6 matching bases. V lost 6 bases, J lost 4 bases, and 16 bases lay in between. The CDR3 is 15 residues long. CDR1 and CDR2 from the germline V gene are SGHTA and FQGTGA. CDR3 DNA sequence: TGTGCCAGCAGTATAACGGGACTCTATTACAATGAGCAGTTCTTC. It encodes CASSITGLYYNEQFF.

This clonotype has ten or more counts. V usage is TRBV7-6 and J usage is TRBJ1-2, with D possibly being TRBD1 (6 bases). Trimming took 6 bases from V and 8 from J, leaving 16 bases between them. The CDR3 runs 13 residues. Germline CDR1 and CDR2: SGHVS and FNYEAQ. The CDR3 protein is CASSFQGTFGYTF. Written as DNA, the CDR3 is TGTGCCAGCAGTTTTCAGGGGACCTTCGGCTACACCTTC.

V and J are TRBV12-3 or TRBV12-4 and TRBJ2-1; 9 bases match TRBD1. The V gene end was trimmed by 5 bases and the J gene end by 4 bases; junction bases not matched to a gene: 6. CDR3 length equals 15 residues. The CDR3 sequence is CASSRRDRGYNEQFF. The CDR3 DNA follows: TGTGCCAGCAGTCGCCGCGACAGGGGGTACAATGAGCAGTTCTTC.

This sequence joins TRBV6-6 and TRBJ2-5; TRBD1 matches 10 bases. The length of the CDR3 is 15 residues. V dropped 6 bases and J dropped 4; count of bases not matched to a gene: 8. Germline V CDR1 and CDR2: MNHNY, SVGAGI (reference sequence). Written as DNA, the CDR3 is TGTGCCAGCAGCCCGAGACAGGGGGCGGGAGAGACCCAGTACTTC. Amino acids: CASSPRQGAGETQYF.

The chain combines TRBV4-1 with TRBJ1-4; tentative D call: TRBD1 (5 bases). CDR1 and CDR2 from the germline V gene are MGHRA and YSYEKL. The V gene lost 1 base and the J gene lost 6 bases, with 15 bases spanning the gap. The CDR3 runs to 16 residues. The CDR3 region is CASSQVAAGTDEKLFF. CDR3 coding DNA: TGCGCCAGCAGCCAAGTAGCAGCGGGGACGGATGAAAAACTGTTTTTT.

This clonotype was detected ten times or more. The chain has TRBV20-1 and TRBJ2-3; D may be TRBD2 (5 bases). The length of the CDR3 is 12 residues. Germline assignment: CDR1 DFQATT and CDR2 SNEGSKA (reference sequence). Trimming took 3 bases from V and 2 from J, leaving 6 bases between them. CDR3 sequence (DNA): TGCAGTGCTAGCCGGGACACAGATACGCAGTATTTT. Its translation: CSASRDTDTQYF.

The V call is TRBV7-9, the J call TRBJ1-5; 9 bases are a match to TRBD1. V was clipped by 5 bases and J by 0 bases; unmatched bases: 5. CDR3 length equals 16 residues. Germline CDR1 SEHNR, CDR2 FQNEAQ (reference sequence). CDR3 sequence (DNA): TGTGCCAGCAGCATCTCACAGGGGGCTAGCAATCAGCCCCAGCATTTT. It translates to CASSISQGASNQPQHF.

The V and J genes are TRBV29-1 and TRBJ2-2; D is perhaps TRBD2 (5 bases). The V gene lost 4 bases and the J gene lost 0 bases, with 9 bases spanning the gap. The CDR3 is 14 amino acids. Germline V gene sequence: CDR1 SQVTM, CDR2 ANQGSEA. CDR3 in amino acids: CSVAGSTNTGELFF. The CDR3 nucleotides read TGCAGCGTTGCTGGGAGTACGAACACCGGGGAGCTGTTTTTT.

In this sample, this clonotype turned up many times. The chain couples TRBV3-1 to TRBJ2-7, with no clear D. The CDR3 runs 13 residues. Germline lookup yields CDR1 LGHDT and CDR2 YNNKEL (reference sequence). Trimming took 0 bases from V and 7 from J, leaving 10 bases between them. The CDR3 here is CASSQDTMIEQYF. The CDR3 nucleotides are TGTGCCAGCAGCCAAGACACTATGATTGAGCAGTACTTC.

This clonotype occurred many times. The rearrangement links TRBV20-1 to TRBJ2-3, with 9 nucleotides matching TRBD2. Germline trimming cut 6 bases from V and 7 bases from J; bases unmatched to any gene: 11. This CDR3 is built from 14 residues. Germline V lookup: CDR1 DFQATT, CDR2 SNEGSKA (reference sequence). The DNA for the CDR3 is TGCAGTGCCCAGTGGGGCGGGGGGGGCAATACGCAGTATTTT. Its protein is CSAQWGGGGNTQYF.